A single T cell receptor beta chain is shown here with its context. Its antigen remains unidentified. No base quality values were provided; no much bigger clone lies one nucleotide off. CDR1 is given as SEHNR and CDR2 as FQNEAQ, both from the germline V gene (reference sequence). At the junction V is shortened by 5 bases and J by 11 bases, with 27 bases in between. The CDR3, cysteine through phenylalanine, is 16 amino acids long. The sequence is cut down to CDR3 DNA, 48 bases in frame from base 1. Using the deep immunoSEQ assay, TCR CDR3 regions were amplified from genomic DNA by multiplex PCR. Genomic DNA extracted from each cell subset was distributed evenly over all wells of several immunoSEQ 96-well plates, and each plate served as one replicate. For sorted subsets, around 200 ng genomic DNA, equal to tens of thousands of T cell genomes, was loaded into each replicate PCR. The purified libraries were quantified using a Qubit 3.0 fluorometer, sized with a Bioanalyzer 2100, and then quantified again using the KAPA Library Quantification kit. Each immunoSEQ 96-well plate was sequenced on its own single-read 150-cycle Illumina NextSeq 550 flow cell. In the source study's methods: Because the immunoSEQ output held only junctional sequences and lacked quality scores, the filtering could not match the filtering applied to full-length reads. To assign V/J genes and CDR3, sequences were annotated using PyIR, a Python wrapper for IgBLAST v1.9, with IMGT germline references. Reads with weak V/J assignments (E-value above 1e-6), missing CDR3, stop codons, out-of-frame junctions, or ambiguous translated residues were removed. V3J clonotypes were defined as sequences sharing an identical inferred V gene, J gene, and CDR3 amino acid sequence. Percentage overlap between repertoires was calculated by dividing the number of shared unique clonotypes by the size of the smaller repertoire. RTK rarefaction, the Chao1 estimator, and Recon v2.1 estimates of unobserved clonotypes were used to assess repertoire richness. Generation probabilities were computed with OLGA for all TCRbeta clonotypes obtained by the gDNA method from a few donors. The table was pulled from immuneACCESS by TCRdb, which kept in-frame rearrangements only. Such tables lose some clones; where checked, under half of the loss comes from unresolved V genes, and the rest has no known cause. From that table come the V and J calls and clone size; the DNA was used to work out D and trimming. The sample includes 2 million to 2.5 million clones, with 80% to 95% observed a single time. Approximately 0.39% of the sample is taken by the ten largest.

Donors were healthy HIV-negative adults with no recently reported acute infections or vaccinations. Only Caucasian adults living in Nashville, Tennessee, USA were represented among the donors. CD4+ T cells were enriched by magnetic negative selection, after which naive cells were positively selected on CD45RA and the negative fraction was taken as the memory subset. Blood was collected by leukapheresis, and PBMCs were isolated by Ficoll-Histopaque density gradient centrifugation and then cryopreserved in liquid nitrogen vapor phase. Purity and quantity of every magnetically sorted T cell population were checked by analytical flow cytometry. Each sorted fraction had its genomic DNA isolated and then quantified by UV absorbance on a Nanodrop 2000c. The source of the sample is a study of shared clonotypes between healthy human individuals (dated by TCRdb to 2020 to 2021). For the wider study: A couple of women and three men aged 18 to 49 years were included in the cohort. To increase sequencing depth and limit assay-specific biases, TCR repertoire library preparation and sequencing were carried out by different laboratories using diverse techniques. To estimate repertoire size and how much clonotypes are shared between individuals, the study performed deep sequencing of blood TCR repertoires from a few healthy adults. Between about 0.85 and 9.5 billion PBMCs per donor were obtained by leukapheresis. For each donor, three plates each were used for CD4 naive and CD4 memory, two plates were used for CD8 naive, and one plate was used for CD8 memory. Study-level results and caveats: Sharing across several donors was observed for approximately 5% of naive CD4, over 3% of naive CD8, about 2.3% of memory CD4, and about 0.4% of memory CD8 clonotypes. Because the study included a small number of donors, the genetic and exposure-history diversity represented was limited. Incomplete sequencing was indicated by rarefaction of sorted-subset datasets, despite the large sequencing depth. Sampling was limited to blood, and TCR repertoires in tissue likely differ from TCR repertoires in blood. Larger estimated clonotype richness was generally found for naive subsets than for memory subsets. Higher generation probabilities were observed for clonotypes shared by all four sorted-subset donors than for non-shared clonotypes. Pairwise subsampling indicated that sequencing depth was expected to affect the degree of clonotype sharing among donors.

The sequenced material came from naive CD4+ T cells from PBMCs. This specimen's cell subset or site label, interpreted: CD45RA+ positively selected. The source is a man in his late teens or twenties in good health. Some clones in this sample may be carry-over from other donors' samples. This receptor chain uses TRBV7-9 and TRBJ2-5; the D gene is perhaps TRBD2, from 6 matching bases. The CDR3 sequence is CASSRPKGQGPGEQYF. The DNA sequence follows: TGTGCCAGCAGCCGCCCCAAGGGCCAAGGCCCGGGGGAGCAGTACTTC.